This TCR beta chain is from a study of Ad26.COV2.S vaccination and SARS-CoV-2 variants. The CDR3 extends over 13 amino acids. V was trimmed by 4 bases and J by 4 bases, leaving 12 bases between them. The germline gives CDR1 SGHDT, CDR2 YYEEEE. TCRdb's table, derived via immunoSEQ multiplex PCR, lists solely in-frame clones and lacks some. The data show under 95,000 clones, with roughly 84% seen just once and about 16% held by the top ten. Specimen: peripheral blood, collected after recovery from COVID-19. This sequence joins TRBV5-6 and TRBJ2-7, with D unclear. The TCR sequence derives from a human donor who had recovered from COVID-19. The CDR3 bases are TGTGCCAGCAGCGGGTTAGACCGATACGAGCAGTACTTC. Its translation is CASSGLDRYEQYF.